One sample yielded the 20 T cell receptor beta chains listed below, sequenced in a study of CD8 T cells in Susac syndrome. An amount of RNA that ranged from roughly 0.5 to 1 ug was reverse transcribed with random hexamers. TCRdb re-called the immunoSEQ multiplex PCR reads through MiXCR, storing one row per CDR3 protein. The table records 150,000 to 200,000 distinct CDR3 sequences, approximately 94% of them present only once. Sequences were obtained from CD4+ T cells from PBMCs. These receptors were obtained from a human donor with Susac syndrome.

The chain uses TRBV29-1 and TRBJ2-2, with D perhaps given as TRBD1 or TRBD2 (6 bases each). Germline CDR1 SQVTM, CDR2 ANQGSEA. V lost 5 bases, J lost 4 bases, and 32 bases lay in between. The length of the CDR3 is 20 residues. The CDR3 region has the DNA TGCAGCGTTCTAAAGGACCCCCGGAAGGTGGGGGCGCGGGGCACCGGGGAGCTGTTTTTT. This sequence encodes CSVLKDPRKVGARGTGELFF.

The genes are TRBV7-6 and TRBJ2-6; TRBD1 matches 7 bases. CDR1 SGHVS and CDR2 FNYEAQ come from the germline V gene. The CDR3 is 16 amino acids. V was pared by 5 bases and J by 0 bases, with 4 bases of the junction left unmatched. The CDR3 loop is CASSPTGSSGANVLTF. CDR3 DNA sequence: TGTGCCAGCAGCCCGACAGGGAGCTCTGGGGCCAACGTCCTGACTTTC.

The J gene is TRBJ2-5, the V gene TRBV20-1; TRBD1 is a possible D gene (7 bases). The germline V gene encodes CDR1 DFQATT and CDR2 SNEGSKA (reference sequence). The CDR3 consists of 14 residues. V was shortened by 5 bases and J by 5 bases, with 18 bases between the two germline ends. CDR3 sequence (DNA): TGCAGTGCTTGGGGACAGCGGGTCGACGAGACCCAGTACTTC. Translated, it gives CSAWGQRVDETQYF.

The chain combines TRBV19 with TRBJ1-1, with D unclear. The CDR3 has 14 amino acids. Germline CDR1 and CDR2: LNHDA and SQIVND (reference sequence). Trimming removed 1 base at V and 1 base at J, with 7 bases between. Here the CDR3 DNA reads TGTGCCAGTAGTATAGCGGCCAAGAACACTGAAGCTTTCTTT. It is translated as CASSIAAKNTEAFF. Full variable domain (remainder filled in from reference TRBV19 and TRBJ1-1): DGGITQSPKYLFRKEGQNVTLSCEQNLNHDAMYWYRQDPGQGLRLIYYSQIVNDFQKGDIAEGYSVSREKKESFPLTVTSAQKNPTAFYLCASSIAAKNTEAFFGQGTRLTVV.

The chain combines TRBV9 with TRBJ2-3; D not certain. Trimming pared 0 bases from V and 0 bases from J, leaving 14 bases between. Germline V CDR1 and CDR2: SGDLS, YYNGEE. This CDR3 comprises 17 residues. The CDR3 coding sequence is TGTGCCAGCAGCGTAGGGGTGAAAGGCTCTAGCACAGATACGCAGTATTTT. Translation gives CASSVGVKGSSTDTQYF. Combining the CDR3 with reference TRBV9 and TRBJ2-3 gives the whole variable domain DSGVTQTPKHLITATGQRVTLRCSPRSGDLSVYWYQQSLDQGLQFLIQYYNGEERAKGNILERFSAQQFPDLHSELNLSSLELGDSALYFCASSVGVKGSSTDTQYFGPGTRLTVL.

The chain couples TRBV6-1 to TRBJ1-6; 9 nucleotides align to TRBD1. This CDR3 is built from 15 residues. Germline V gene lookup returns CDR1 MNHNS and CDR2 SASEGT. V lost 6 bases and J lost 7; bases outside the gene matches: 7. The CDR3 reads CASSGWTGVNSPLHF. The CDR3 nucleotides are TGTGCCAGCAGCGGCTGGACAGGGGTGAATTCACCCCTCCACTTT.

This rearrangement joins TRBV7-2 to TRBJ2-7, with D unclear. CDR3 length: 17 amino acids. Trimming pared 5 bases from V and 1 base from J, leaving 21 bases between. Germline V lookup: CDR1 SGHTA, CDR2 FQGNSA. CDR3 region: CASSTTLPGRRSYEQYF. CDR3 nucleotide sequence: TGTGCCAGCAGCACAACCCTCCCGGGCCGGAGATCCTACGAGCAGTACTTC.

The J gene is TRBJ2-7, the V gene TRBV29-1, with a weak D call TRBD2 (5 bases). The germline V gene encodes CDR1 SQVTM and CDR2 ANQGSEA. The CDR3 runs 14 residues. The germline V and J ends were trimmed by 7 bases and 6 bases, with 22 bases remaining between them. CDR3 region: CSATLNTRLGEQYF. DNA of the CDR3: TGCAGCGCGACCCTTAATACTAGATTGGGCGAGCAGTACTTC.

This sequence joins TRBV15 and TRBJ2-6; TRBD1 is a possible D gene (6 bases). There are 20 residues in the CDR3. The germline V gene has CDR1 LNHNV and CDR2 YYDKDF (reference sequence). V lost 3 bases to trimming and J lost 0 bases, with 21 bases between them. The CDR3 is CATSSYTGSRGNSGANVLTF. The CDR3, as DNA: TGTGCCACCAGCAGCTATACAGGGTCTAGGGGGAACTCTGGGGCCAACGTCCTGACTTTC.

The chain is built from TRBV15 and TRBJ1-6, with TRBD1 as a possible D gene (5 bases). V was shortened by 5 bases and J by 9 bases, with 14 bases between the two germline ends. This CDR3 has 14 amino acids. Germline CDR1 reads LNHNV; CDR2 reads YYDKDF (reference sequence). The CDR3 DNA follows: TGTGCCACCAGCTCCCAAGGGGTCAGTTCACCCCTCCACTTT. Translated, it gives CATSSQGVSSPLHF.

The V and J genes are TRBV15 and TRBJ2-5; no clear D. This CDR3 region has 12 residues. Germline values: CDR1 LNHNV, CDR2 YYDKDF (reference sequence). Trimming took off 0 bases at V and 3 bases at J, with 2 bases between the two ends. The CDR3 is CATSRDEETQYF. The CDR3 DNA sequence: TGTGCCACCAGCAGAGATGAAGAGACCCAGTACTTC. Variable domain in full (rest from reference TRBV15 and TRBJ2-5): DAMVIQNPRYQVTQFGKPVTLSCSQTLNHNVMYWYQQKSSQAPKLLFHYYDKDFNNEADTPDNFQSRRPNTSFCFLDIRSPGLGDTAMYLCATSRDEETQYFGPGTRLLVL.

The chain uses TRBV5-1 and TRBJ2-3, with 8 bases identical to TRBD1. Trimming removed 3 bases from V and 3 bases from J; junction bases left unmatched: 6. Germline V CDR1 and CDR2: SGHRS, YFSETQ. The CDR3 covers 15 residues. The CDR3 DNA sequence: TGCGCCAGCAGCTACCGACAGGGGAAAACAGATACGCAGTATTTT. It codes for CASSYRQGKTDTQYF.

The CDR3 DNA is TGTGCCATCAGTGAGTTCCAGGCCGCAGCTTTCTTT. Its protein is CAISEFQAAAFF. The chain carries TRBV10-3 and TRBJ1-1; D is ambiguous. The CDR3 is 12 residues long. The germline V gene encodes CDR1 ENHRY and CDR2 SYGVKD. V lost 1 base, J lost 10 bases, and 10 bases lay in between.

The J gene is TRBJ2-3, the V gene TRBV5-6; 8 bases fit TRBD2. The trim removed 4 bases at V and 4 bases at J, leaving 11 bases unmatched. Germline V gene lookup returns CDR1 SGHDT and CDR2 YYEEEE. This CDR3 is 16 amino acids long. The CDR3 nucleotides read TGTGCCAGCAGCGCAACCTTTAGCGGGGTAGCAGATACGCAGTATTTT. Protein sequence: CASSATFSGVADTQYF.

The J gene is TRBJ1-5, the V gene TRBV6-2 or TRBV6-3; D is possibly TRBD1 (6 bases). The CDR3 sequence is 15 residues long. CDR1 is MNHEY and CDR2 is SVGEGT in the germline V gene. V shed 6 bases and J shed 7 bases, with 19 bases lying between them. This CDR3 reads CASSPGLGGRQPQHF. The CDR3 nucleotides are TGTGCCAGCAGCCCTGGATTGGGGGGGCGGCAGCCCCAGCATTTT.

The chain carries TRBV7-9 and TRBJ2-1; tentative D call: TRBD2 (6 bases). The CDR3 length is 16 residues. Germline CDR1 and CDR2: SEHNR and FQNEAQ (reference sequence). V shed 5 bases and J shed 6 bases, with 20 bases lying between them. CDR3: CASSPTTSPKVNEQFF. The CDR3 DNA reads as TGTGCCAGCAGCCCCACGACTAGTCCTAAAGTCAATGAGCAGTTCTTC. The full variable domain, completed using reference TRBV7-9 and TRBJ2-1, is DTGVSQNPRHKITKRGQNVTFRCDPISEHNRLYWYRQTLGQGPEFLTYFQNEAQLEKSRLLSDRFSAERPKGSFSTLEIQRTEQGDSAMYLCASSPTTSPKVNEQFFGPGTRLTVL.

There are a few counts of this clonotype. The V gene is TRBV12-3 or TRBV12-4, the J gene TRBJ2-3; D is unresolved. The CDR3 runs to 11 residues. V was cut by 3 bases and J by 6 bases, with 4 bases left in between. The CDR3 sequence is CASSLEDTQYF. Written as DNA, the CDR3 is TGTGCCAGCAGTTTGGAGGATACGCAGTATTTT.

CDR3 sequence (DNA): TGCAGTGCGGGAAGGGGGCGAAATCAGCCCCAGCATTTT. Translating it yields CSAGRGRNQPQHF. V gene TRBV20-1 combines with J gene TRBJ1-5; 7 bases are a match to TRBD1. J lost 4 bases, V lost 6 bases, and 6 bases had no gene match. Germline lookup yields CDR1 DFQATT and CDR2 SNEGSKA (reference sequence). The CDR3 has 13 amino acids.

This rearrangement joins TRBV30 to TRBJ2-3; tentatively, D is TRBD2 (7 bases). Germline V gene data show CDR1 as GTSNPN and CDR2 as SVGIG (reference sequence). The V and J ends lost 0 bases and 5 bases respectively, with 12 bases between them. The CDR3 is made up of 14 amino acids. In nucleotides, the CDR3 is TGTGCCTGGAGTGTTTCGGGGGGCAGAGATACGCAGTATTTT. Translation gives CAWSVSGGRDTQYF.

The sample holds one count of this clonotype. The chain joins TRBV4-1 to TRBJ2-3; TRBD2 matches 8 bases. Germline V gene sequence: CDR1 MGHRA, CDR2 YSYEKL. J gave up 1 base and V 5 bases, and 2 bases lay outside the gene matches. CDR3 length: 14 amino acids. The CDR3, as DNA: TGCGCCAGCAGCTCCGGGGGGGGCACAGATACGCAGTATTTT. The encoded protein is CASSSGGGTDTQYF.